This section outlines one TCR beta chain sequence together with its context. In the study's own analysis: Estimation of nucleated cell counts was performed using reference gene primer amplification. Here immunoSEQ multiplex PCR was the method, and the copy in TCRdb shows in-frame clones only, minus some. The V and J calls and clone size come from that table; D and trimming were worked out from the DNA. Among just over 250,000 clones, around 80% were seen once, and the ten largest hold roughly 4%. This sample is part of a study of blood T cell repertoires in COVID-19. About the research overall: Sample material is recorded as cDNA or gDNA derived from T cells, B-cell-depleted T cells, or PBMCs.

Trimming removed 5 bases from V and 3 bases from J, with 8 bases in between. This CDR3 is built from 13 residues. The germline V gene encodes CDR1 MNHEY and CDR2 SVGAGI. The sequence derives from a man aged 30 to 45 with acute COVID-19. V usage is TRBV6-5 and J usage is TRBJ1-5; D is uncertain. The sample was PBMCs or T cells enriched from blood (not recorded which). This CDR3 reads CASSLQDNQPQHF. CDR3 DNA sequence: TGTGCCAGCAGTCTCCAGGACAATCAGCCCCAGCATTTT.